The rows below give T cell receptor beta chains drawn from one sample of a study of CD8+CD57+ T cells in acquired aplastic anemia. TCRdb reanalysed the reads using MiXCR and keeps one entry per CDR3 protein. The sample lists 100,000 to 150,000 distinct CDR3 sequences, 30% to 45% occurring once. The sequenced material came from sorted CD4+, CD8+, or CD8+CD57+ T cells (not recorded which) from PBMCs. The receptor source for this set is a human donor with aplastic anemia. The CDR3 runs from the conserved cysteine through the conserved F or W. D genes are given only for firm matches. The size field is filled for only some rows; it gives once, few, many or a size class.

.	many	TRBV4-2	14	TRBJ1-2	TGTGCCAGCAGCCACACAGGAGCTAACTATGGCTACACCTTC	CASSHTGANYGYTF
.	many	TRBV19	14	TRBJ2-3	TGTGCCAGTAGTATCGGTGGACTCACAGATACGCAGTATTTT	CASSIGGLTDTQYF
TRBD1	.	TRBV29-1	15	TRBJ1-1	TGCAGCGTTCGGGACAGCATCATTGGAAACACTGAAGCTTTCTTT	CSVRDSIIGNTEAFF
.	many	TRBV6-1	14	TRBJ1-5	TGTGCCAGCAGTGTAACTAGGAGCAATCAGCCCCAGCATTTT	CASSVTRSNQPQHF
.	.	TRBV2	13	TRBJ1-1	TGTGCCAGCAGTTACTCGACGGGCGCTGAAGCTTTCTTT	CASSYSTGAEAFF
TRBD2	many	TRBV6-5	14	TRBJ2-1	TGTGCCAGCAGTTGGACTAGCTCCCTCTCAGAGCAGTTCTTC	CASSWTSSLSEQFF
.	many	TRBV5-1	15	TRBJ1-4	TGCGCCAGCAGCTCCTTGGGGGGGCAAGAAGAAAAACTGTTTTTT	CASSSLGGQEEKLFF
.	.	TRBV25-1	13	TRBJ2-5	TGCGCCAGCAGTGGGGGGGCCGATGAGACCCAGTACTTC	CASSGGADETQYF
TRBD2	.	TRBV2	12	TRBJ2-1	TGTGCCAGCAGTGACCAGCGGGAGGGAGGGTTCTTC	CASSDQREGGFF
.	.	TRBV7-9	13	TRBJ2-5	TGTGCCAGCAGCCTAGGGGACCAAGAGACCCAGTACTTC	CASSLGDQETQYF
.	many	TRBV5-1	19	TRBJ2-6	TGCGCCAGCAGCCTACGTCGTACGGCTATGAGAGCTGGGGCCAACGTCCTGACTTTC	CASSLRRTAMRAGANVLTF
.	once	TRBV7-8	13	TRBJ2-7	TGTGCCAGCAGCTTAAGGTCTGAGGGCCAGCAGTACTTC	CASSLRSEGQQYF
TRBD2	many	TRBV6-4	15	TRBJ2-3	TGTGCCAGCAGGAGGACTAGCAATGACGCAGATACGCAGTATTTT	CASRRTSNDADTQYF
TRBD2	.	TRBV25-1	17	TRBJ2-3	TGTGCCAGCAGTGACCACATACTAGCGGGGAGGACGGATACGCAGTATTTT	CASSDHILAGRTDTQYF
.	many	TRBV20-1	16	TRBJ1-1	TGCAGTGCTAAAGACAGCTACCCTACCGAGAACACTGAAGCTTTCTTT	CSAKDSYPTENTEAFF
.	.	TRBV20-1	14	TRBJ1-2	TGCAGTGCTAGTGTAGGGACCGGTAACTATGGCTACACCTTC	CSASVGTGNYGYTF
.	many	TRBV20-1	16	TRBJ1-2	TGCAGTGCCTCGCCCCATCAGTATCGGGGGGCTAGGGGCTACACCTTC	CSASPHQYRGARGYTF
.	.	TRBV14	15	TRBJ2-3	TGCGCCAGCAGCCAAGATGCACCACTCACAGATACGCAGTATTTT	CASSQDAPLTDTQYF
.	many	TRBV7-2	19	TRBJ1-1	TGTGCCAGCAGCTTAGTAGTGGGGAGGTTAGGGGGGCCGAACACTGAAGCTTTCTTT	CASSLVVGRLGGPNTEAFF
.	few	TRBV3-1	13	TRBJ1-1	TGTGCCAGCAGCCCCCGGGGGCGGACTGAAGCTTTCTTT	CASSPRGRTEAFF
.	once	TRBV20-1	13	TRBJ2-5	TGCAGTGCTAGAGTTACGTACCAAGAGACCCAGTACTTC	CSARVTYQETQYF
.	once	TRBV2	13	TRBJ1-2	TGTGCCAGCAGTCAACAGGGTGCGGAAGGCTACACCTTC	CASSQQGAEGYTF
TRBD2	many	TRBV24-1	13	TRBJ2-3	TGTGCCACCAGTGCGGGACTAGCGGGACCCCCGCAATTT	CATSAGLAGPPQF
.	few	TRBV18	14	TRBJ2-7	TGTGCCAGCTCCCGCGGGGACACTTCCTACGAGCAGTACTTC	CASSRGDTSYEQYF
.	many	TRBV10-3	13	TRBJ1-2	TGTGCCATCAGTGAGTCGTCCTTCGAAGGCTACACCTTC	CAISESSFEGYTF
TRBD1	.	TRBV7-3	14	TRBJ1-2	TGTGCCAGCAGCTCGGGACAGGGGACCTATGGCTACACCTTC	CASSSGQGTYGYTF
.	.	TRBV7-6	15	TRBJ2-7	TGTGCCAGCAGCTTAGGCTGGCAGGGAGGTTCCGAGCAGTACTTC	CASSLGWQGGSEQYF
.	many	TRBV7-2	14	TRBJ2-7	TGTGCCAGCAGCTTACAATCAGCCTCCTACGAGCAGTACTTC	CASSLQSASYEQYF
TRBD1	many	TRBV7-9	15	TRBJ1-2	TGTGCCAGCAGCTTAGCCCGGACAGGGCGGGATGGCTACACCTTC	CASSLARTGRDGYTF
.	many	TRBV5-8	11	TRBJ1-1	TGTGCCAGCAGCTTGGAAGTAGGGGGGTTCTTT	CASSLEVGGFF
TRBD1	.	TRBV19	16	TRBJ2-6	TGTGCCAGTAGTACGACAGGGGGCTCTGGGGCCAACGTCCTGACTTTC	CASSTTGGSGANVLTF
.	.	TRBV10-1	14	TRBJ1-1	TGCGCCAGCAGTGAGTCATCACGGAGCACTGAGGCTTTCTTT	CASSESSRSTEAFF
.	.	TRBV24-1	15	TRBJ2-1	TGTGCCACCAGTGACCAGCCAGGGGCGAGGGATGAGCAGTTCTTC	CATSDQPGARDEQFF
TRBD1	.	TRBV6-2/TRBV6-3	17	TRBJ2-3	TGTGCCAGCAGTTCCTACGGACAGGGCGACAGCACAGATACGCAGTATTTT	CASSSYGQGDSTDTQYF
.	.	TRBV10-1	14	TRBJ1-1	TGCGCCAGCAGTGACTCGACCTTGGGCACTGAAGCTTTCTTT	CASSDSTLGTEAFF
TRBD1	many	TRBV15	11	TRBJ1-1	TGTGCCACCCGCGACAGGGGCGAAGCTTTCTTT	CATRDRGEAFF
.	.	TRBV6-1	15	TRBJ1-5	TGTGCCAGCTCGCCGGGACACCATACACGGGAGCCCCAGCATTTT	CASSPGHHTREPQHF
.	many	TRBV4-1	12	TRBJ1-4	TGCGCCAGCAGCCAAGCGTACGAAAAACTGTTTTTT	CASSQAYEKLFF
TRBD2	many	TRBV10-3	14	TRBJ2-1	TGTGCCGGAGCGACTAGCGGGGGGGCTGGAGAGCAGTTCTTC	CAGATSGGAGEQFF
.	many	TRBV20-1	16	TRBJ2-7	TGCAGTGCTAGGGATGGTCTCGCAGGCGCTAGCTACGAGCAGTACTTC	CSARDGLAGASYEQYF
.	many	TRBV10-3	15	TRBJ2-3	TGTGCCATCAGAGGGGGGCAGACTAGCACAGATACGCAGTATTTT	CAIRGGQTSTDTQYF
TRBD1	.	TRBV18	12	TRBJ1-2	TGTGCCAGCCCACCAGGGGGTCCTGGCTACACCTTC	CASPPGGPGYTF
TRBD1	once	TRBV7-8	16	TRBJ1-6	TGTGCCAGCAGCACCGGACAGGGACTACTTAATTCACCCCTCCACTTT	CASSTGQGLLNSPLHF
.	many	TRBV11-2	16	TRBJ2-5	TGTGCCAGCAGCTTAGAGCAGGGCCAGGTGGGAGAGACCCAGTACTTC	CASSLEQGQVGETQYF
TRBD2	.	TRBV6-2/TRBV6-3	15	TRBJ2-7	TGTGCCAGCAGTTACCTCGGGGGGACTAGGAGCGAGCAGTACTTC	CASSYLGGTRSEQYF
.	.	TRBV7-2	13	TRBJ2-7	TGTGCCAGCAGCTTAGAATTCGGCTACGAGCAGTACTTC	CASSLEFGYEQYF
.	once	TRBV2	15	TRBJ1-2	TGTGCCAGCATTCCCTTAGGAGGGACATCAACTGGCTACACCTTC	CASIPLGGTSTGYTF
.	many	TRBV10-3	14	TRBJ1-5	TGTGCCATCAGTAAGGATCGGGGAAATCAGCCCCAGCATTTT	CAISKDRGNQPQHF
.	.	TRBV4-1	18	TRBJ2-3	TGCGCCAGCAGCCAAGGAGAGGTCGTACAGGGAAAGCTGGATACGCAGTATTTT	CASSQGEVVQGKLDTQYF
.	.	TRBV6-1	15	TRBJ2-3	TGTGCCAGCAGTGAAGCAACAGGGAGTGGAGATACGCAGTATTTT	CASSEATGSGDTQYF
TRBD2	.	TRBV9	15	TRBJ2-1	TGTGCCAGCAGCGCAATAGCGGGAGGCTACAATGAGCAGTTCTTC	CASSAIAGGYNEQFF